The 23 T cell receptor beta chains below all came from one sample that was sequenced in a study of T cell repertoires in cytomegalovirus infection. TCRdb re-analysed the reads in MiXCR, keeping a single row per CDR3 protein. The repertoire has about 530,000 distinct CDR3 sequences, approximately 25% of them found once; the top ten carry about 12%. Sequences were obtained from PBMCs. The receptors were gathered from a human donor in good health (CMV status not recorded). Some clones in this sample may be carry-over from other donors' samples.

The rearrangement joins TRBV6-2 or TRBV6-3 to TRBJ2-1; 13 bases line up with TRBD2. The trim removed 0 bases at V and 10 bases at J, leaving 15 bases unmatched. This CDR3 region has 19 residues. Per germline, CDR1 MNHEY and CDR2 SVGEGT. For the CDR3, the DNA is TGTGCCAGCAGTTACTCGAGGAGAGACGGACTAGCGGGAGTGGAGGAGCAGTTCTTC. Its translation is CASSYSRRDGLAGVEEQFF.

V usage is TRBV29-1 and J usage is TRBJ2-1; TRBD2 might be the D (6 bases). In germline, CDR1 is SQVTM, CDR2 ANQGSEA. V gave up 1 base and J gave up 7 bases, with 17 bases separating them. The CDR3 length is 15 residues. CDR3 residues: CSVEAPGSLLNEQFF. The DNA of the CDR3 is TGCAGCGTTGAAGCCCCCGGGAGTCTTTTGAATGAGCAGTTCTTC.

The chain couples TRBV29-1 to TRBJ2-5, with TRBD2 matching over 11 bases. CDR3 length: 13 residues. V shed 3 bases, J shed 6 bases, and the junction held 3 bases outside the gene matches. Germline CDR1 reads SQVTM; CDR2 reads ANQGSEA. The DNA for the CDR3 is TGCAGCGTTGAGACTAGCGGGATAAAGACCCAGTACTTC. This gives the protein CSVETSGIKTQYF.

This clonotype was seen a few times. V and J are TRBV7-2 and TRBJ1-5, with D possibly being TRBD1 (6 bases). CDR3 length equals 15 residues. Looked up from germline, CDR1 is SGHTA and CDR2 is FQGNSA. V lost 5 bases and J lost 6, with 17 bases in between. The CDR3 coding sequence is TGTGCCAGCAGCCCCGGGGGGCGTGAGGGTCAGCCCCAGCATTTT. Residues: CASSPGGREGQPQHF.

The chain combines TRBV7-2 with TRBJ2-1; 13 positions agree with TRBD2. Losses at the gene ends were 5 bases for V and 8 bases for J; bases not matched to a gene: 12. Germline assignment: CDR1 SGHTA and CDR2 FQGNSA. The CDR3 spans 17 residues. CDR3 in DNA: TGTGCCAGCAGCACCCCCCCTGGGACTAGCGGGATCCATGAGCAGTTCTTC. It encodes CASSTPPGTSGIHEQFF.

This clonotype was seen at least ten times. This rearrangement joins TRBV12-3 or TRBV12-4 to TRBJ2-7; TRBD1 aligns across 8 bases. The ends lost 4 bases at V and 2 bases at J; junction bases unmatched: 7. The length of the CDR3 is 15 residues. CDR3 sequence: CASSWSGQVTYEQYF. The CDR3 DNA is TGTGCCAGCAGTTGGTCGGGACAGGTAACCTACGAGCAGTACTTC.

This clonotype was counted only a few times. This chain's CDR3 is CASGLVPGLAGFNEQFF. The CDR3 DNA sequence: TGTGCTAGTGGTTTGGTACCGGGACTAGCGGGGTTCAATGAGCAGTTCTTC. The gene calls are TRBV12-5 and TRBJ2-1; 13 bases fit TRBD2. The germline CDR1 and CDR2 sequences are LGHNT and FRNRAP. J lost 6 bases, V lost 0 bases, and 5 bases had no gene match. CDR3 length: 17 residues.

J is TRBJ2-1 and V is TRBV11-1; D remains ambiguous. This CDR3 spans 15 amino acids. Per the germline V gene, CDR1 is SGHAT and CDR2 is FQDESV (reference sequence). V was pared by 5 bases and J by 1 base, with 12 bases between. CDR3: CASSQTVQSYNEQFF. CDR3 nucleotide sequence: TGTGCCAGCAGCCAGACGGTCCAATCCTACAATGAGCAGTTCTTC.

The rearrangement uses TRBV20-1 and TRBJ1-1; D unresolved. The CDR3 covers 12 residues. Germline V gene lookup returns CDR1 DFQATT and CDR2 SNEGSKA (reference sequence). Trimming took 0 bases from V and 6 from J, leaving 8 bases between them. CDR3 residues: CSARDRSPEAFF. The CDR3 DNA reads TGCAGTGCTAGAGATCGGTCGCCTGAAGCTTTCTTT.

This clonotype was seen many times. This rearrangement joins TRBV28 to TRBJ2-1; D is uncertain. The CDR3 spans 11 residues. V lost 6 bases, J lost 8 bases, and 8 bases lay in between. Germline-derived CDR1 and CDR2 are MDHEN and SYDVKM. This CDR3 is CASSSLDEQFF. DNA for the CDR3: TGTGCCAGCAGCTCCCTGGATGAGCAGTTCTTC.

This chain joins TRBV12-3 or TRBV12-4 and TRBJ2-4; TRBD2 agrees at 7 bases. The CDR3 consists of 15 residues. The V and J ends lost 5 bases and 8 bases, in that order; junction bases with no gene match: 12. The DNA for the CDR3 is TGTGCCAGCAGTCTGGGGGGGGAGTGGTCGGACATTCAGTACTTC. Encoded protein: CASSLGGEWSDIQYF.

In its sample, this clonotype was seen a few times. The CDR3 DNA is TGTGCCAGCAGCTTAATGAGGGCGGCTAATTCACCCCTCCACTTT. Amino acids: CASSLMRAANSPLHF. This chain uses TRBV11-1 with TRBJ1-6; D is uncertain. Germline CDR1 is SGHAT and CDR2 is FQDESV (reference sequence). Trimming pared 2 bases from V and 6 bases from J, leaving 11 bases between. There are 15 residues in the CDR3.

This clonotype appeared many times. This CDR3 reads CASSLGVLPPPNEKLFF. The CDR3 DNA is TGTGCCAGCAGCTTAGGGGTCTTACCCCCACCGAATGAAAAACTGTTTTTT. The chain joins TRBV7-9 to TRBJ1-4; D not certain. The germline gives CDR1 SEHNR, CDR2 FQNEAQ (reference sequence). The CDR3 is made up of 17 amino acids. The V and J ends lost 1 base and 5 bases respectively, with 17 bases between them.

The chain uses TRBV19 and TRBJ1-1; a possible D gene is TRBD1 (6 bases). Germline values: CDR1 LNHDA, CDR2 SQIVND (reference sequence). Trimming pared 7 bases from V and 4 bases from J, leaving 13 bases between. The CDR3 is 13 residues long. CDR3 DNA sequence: TGTGCCAGTAACCCTACAGGGATCACTGAAGCTTTCTTT. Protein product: CASNPTGITEAFF.

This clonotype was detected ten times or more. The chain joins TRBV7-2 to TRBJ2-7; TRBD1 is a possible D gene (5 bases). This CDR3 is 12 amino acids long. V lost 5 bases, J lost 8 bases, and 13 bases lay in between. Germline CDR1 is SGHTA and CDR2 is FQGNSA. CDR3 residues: CASSGLGPQQYF. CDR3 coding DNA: TGTGCCAGCAGCGGGTTGGGGCCCCAGCAGTACTTC.

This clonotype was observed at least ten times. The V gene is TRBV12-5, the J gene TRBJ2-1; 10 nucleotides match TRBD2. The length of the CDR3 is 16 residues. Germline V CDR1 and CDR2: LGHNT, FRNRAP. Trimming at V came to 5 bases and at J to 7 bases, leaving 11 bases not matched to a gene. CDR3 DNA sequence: TGTGCTAGTGGTCCCCGCGGAGCGGGAGGGAGGAATGAGCAGTTCTTC. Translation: CASGPRGAGGRNEQFF.

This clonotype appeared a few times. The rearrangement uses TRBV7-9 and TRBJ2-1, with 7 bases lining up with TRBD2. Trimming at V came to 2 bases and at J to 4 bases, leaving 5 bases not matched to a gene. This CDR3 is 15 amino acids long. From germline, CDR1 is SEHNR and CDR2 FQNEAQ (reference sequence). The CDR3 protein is CASSLSAGPYNEQFF. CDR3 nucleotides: TGTGCCAGCAGCTTATCAGCGGGACCGTACAATGAGCAGTTCTTC.

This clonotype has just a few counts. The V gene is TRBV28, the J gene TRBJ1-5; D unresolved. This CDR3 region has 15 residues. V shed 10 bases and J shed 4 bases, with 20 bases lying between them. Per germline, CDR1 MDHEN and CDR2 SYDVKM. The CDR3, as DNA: TGTGCCACCAACAAACCTCCCGGCGGTAATCAGCCCCAGCATTTT. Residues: CATNKPPGGNQPQHF.

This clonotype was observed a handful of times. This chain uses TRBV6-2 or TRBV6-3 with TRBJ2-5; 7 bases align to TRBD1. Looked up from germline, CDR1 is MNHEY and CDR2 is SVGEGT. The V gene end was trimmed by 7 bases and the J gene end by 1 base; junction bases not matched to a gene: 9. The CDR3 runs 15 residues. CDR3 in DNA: TGTGCCAGCACACACAGGGGCCCAGCCCAAGAGACCCAGTACTTC. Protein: CASTHRGPAQETQYF.

CDR3: CASSVAVPDTQYF. The CDR3 DNA reads TGTGCCAGCAGCGTAGCGGTCCCAGATACGCAGTATTTT. V is TRBV9 and J is TRBJ2-3; D not resolved. CDR3 size: 13 residues. Trimming shortened V by 0 bases and J by 4 bases, and 6 bases separated the two germline ends. CDR1 is SGDLS, CDR2 YYNGEE, per germline.

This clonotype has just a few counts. CDR3 sequence (DNA): TGTGCCAGCAGTTTACGGGCAGCCTTTGAAGCTTTCTTT. It codes for CASSLRAAFEAFF. V usage is TRBV28 and J usage is TRBJ1-1; D is unresolved. V lost 2 bases and J 7 bases, leaving 11 bases between the germline ends. The CDR3 covers 13 residues. Germline V gives CDR1 MDHEN, CDR2 SYDVKM. Combining the CDR3 with reference TRBV28 and TRBJ1-1 gives the whole variable domain DVKVTQSSRYLVKRTGEKVFLECVQDMDHENMFWYRQDPGLGLRLIYFSYDVKMKEKGDIPEGYSVSREKKERFSLILESASTNQTSMYLCASSLRAAFEAFFGQGTRLTVV.

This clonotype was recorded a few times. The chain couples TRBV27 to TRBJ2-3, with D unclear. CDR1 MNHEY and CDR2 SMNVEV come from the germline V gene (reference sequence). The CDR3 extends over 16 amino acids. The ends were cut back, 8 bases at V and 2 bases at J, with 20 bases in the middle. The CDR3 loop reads CASSITAPQNTDTQYF. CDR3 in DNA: TGTGCCAGCTCAATTACGGCCCCGCAGAACACAGATACGCAGTATTTT.

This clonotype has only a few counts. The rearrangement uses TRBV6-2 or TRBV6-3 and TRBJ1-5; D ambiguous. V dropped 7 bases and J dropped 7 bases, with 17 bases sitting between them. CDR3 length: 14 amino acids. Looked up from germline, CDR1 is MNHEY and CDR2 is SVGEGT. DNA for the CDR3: TGTGCCAGCACCTTCTCGGGCCTGGACCAGCCCCAGCATTTT. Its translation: CASTFSGLDQPQHF.